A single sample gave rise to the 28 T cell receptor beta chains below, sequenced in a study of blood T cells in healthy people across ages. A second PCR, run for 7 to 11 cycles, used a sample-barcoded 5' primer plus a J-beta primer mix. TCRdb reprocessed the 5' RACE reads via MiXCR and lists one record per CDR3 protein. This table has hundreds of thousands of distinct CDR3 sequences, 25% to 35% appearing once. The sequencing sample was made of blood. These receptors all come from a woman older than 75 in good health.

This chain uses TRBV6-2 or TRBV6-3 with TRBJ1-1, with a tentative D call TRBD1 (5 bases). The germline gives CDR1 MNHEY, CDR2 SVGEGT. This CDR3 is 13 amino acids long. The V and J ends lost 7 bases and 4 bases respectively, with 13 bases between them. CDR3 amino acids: CASTGDAATEAFF. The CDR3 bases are TGTGCCAGCACCGGGGACGCCGCCACTGAAGCTTTCTTT.

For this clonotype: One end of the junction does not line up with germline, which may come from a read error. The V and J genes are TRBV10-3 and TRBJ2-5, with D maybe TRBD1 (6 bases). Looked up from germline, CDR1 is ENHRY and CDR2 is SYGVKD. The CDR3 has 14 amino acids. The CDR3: CAISRQTGQGTQYF. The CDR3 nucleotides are TGTGCCATCAGTCGTCAGACAGGCCAAGGGACCCAGTACTTC.

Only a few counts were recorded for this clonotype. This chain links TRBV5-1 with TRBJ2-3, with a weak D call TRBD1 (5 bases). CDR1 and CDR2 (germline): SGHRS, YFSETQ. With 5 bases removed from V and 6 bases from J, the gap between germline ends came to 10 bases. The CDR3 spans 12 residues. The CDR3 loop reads CASRNQGDTQYF. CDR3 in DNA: TGCGCCAGCAGAAACCAGGGCGATACGCAGTATTTT.

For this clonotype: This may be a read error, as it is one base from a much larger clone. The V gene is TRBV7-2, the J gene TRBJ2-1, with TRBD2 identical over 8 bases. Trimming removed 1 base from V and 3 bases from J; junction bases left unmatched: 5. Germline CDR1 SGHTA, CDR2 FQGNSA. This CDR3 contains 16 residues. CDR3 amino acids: CASSLGLSGSYNEQFF. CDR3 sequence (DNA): TGTGCCAGCAGCTTAGGCTTGAGCGGGAGCTACAATGAGCAGTTCTTC.

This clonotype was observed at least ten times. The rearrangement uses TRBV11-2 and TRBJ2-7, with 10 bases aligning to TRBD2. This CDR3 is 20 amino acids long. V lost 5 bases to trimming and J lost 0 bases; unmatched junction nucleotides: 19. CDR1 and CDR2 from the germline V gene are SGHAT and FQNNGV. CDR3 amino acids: CASSRTTPGSGGSYSYEQYF. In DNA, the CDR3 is TGTGCCAGCAGCCGAACGACCCCCGGTAGCGGGGGGTCCTACTCCTACGAGCAGTACTTC.

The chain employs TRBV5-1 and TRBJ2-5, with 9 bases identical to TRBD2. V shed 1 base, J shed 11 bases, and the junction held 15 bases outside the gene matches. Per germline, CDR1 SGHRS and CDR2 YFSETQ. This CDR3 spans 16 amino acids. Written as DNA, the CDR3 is TGCGCCAGCAGCTTGAATGAGCGGGGGGCATACAATGAGCAGTACTTC. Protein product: CASSLNERGAYNEQYF.

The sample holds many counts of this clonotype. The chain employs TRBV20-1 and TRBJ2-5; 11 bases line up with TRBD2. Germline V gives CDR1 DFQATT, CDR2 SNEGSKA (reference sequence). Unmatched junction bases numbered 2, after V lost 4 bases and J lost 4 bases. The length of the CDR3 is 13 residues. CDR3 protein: CSATTSGGETQYF. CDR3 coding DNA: TGCAGTGCTACCACTAGCGGGGGAGAGACCCAGTACTTC.

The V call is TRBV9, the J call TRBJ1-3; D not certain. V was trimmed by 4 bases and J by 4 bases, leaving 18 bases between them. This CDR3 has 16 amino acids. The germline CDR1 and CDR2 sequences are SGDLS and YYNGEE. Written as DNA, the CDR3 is TGTGCCAGCAGCCCACGACCCGGGCCGGGGGGAAACACCATATATTTT. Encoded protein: CASSPRPGPGGNTIYF.

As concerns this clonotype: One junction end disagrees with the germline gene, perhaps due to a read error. The CDR3 coding sequence is TGCGGTGCTAGAGATCAATCGGTACTAGCAGATACGCAGTATTTT. Encoded protein: CGARDQSVLADTQYF. The V and J genes are TRBV20-1 and TRBJ2-3, with a tentative D call TRBD2 (5 bases). Looked up from germline, CDR1 is DFQATT and CDR2 is SNEGSKA (reference sequence). This CDR3 is 15 amino acids long.

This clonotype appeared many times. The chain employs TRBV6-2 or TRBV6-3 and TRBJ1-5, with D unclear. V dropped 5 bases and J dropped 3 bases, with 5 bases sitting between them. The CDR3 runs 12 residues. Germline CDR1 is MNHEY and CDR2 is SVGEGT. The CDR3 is CASSGSNQPQHF. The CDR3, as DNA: TGTGCCAGCAGTGGATCCAATCAGCCCCAGCATTTT.

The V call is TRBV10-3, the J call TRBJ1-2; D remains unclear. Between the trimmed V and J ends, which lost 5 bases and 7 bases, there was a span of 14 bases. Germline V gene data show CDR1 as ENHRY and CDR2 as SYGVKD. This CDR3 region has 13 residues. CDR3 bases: TGTGCCATCAGTTTGGACCGGGTCAGTGGCTACACCTTC. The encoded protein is CAISLDRVSGYTF.

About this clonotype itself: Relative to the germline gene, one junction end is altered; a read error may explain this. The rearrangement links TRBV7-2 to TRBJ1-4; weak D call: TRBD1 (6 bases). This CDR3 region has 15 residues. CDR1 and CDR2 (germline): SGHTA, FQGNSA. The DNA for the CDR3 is TGTGCCAGCAGCCGACAAGCTGGGGGCGGTGAAAAACGGTTTTTT. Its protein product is CASSRQAGGGEKRFF.

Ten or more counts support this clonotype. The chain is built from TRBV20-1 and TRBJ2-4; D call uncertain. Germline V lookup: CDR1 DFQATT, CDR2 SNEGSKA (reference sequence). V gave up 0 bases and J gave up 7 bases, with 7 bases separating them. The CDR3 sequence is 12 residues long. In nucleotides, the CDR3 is TGCAGTGCTAGAGAAGCCGGGAACATTCAGTACTTC. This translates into CSAREAGNIQYF.

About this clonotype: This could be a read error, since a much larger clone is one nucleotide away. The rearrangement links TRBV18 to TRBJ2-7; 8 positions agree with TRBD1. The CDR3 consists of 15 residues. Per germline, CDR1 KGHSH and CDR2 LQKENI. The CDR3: CASSPLPGQDYGQYF. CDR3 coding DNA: TGTGCCAGCTCACCCCTACCGGGACAGGACTACGGGCAGTACTTC. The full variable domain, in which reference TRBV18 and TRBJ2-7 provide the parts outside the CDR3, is NAGVMQNPRHLVRRRGQEARLRCSPMKGHSHVYWYRQLPEEGLKFMVYLQKENIIDESGMPKERFSAEFPKEGPSILRIQQVVRGDSAAYFCASSPLPGQDYGQYFGPGTRLTVT.

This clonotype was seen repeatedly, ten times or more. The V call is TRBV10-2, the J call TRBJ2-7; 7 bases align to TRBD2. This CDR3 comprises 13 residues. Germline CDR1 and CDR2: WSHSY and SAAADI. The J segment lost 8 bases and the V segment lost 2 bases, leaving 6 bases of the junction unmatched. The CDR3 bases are TGCGCCAGCAGTGAGCCGGGCGGGAGTCAGCAGTACTTC. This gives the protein CASSEPGGSQQYF.

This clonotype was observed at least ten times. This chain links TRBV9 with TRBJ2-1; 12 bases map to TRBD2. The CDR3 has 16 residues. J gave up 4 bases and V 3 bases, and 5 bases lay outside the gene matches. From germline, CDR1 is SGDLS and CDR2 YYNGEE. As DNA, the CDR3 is TGTGCCAGCAGCGCTCCTAGCGGGGGGGAATACAATGAGCAGTTCTTC. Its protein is CASSAPSGGEYNEQFF.

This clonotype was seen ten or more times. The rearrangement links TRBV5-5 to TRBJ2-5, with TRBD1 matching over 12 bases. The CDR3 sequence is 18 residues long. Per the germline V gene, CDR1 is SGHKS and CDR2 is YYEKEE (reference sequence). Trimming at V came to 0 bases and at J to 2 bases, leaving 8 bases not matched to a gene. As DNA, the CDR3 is TGTGCCAGCAGCTTGGCCCCGGGACAGGGGGCTTTGCAAGAGACCCAGTACTTC. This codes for CASSLAPGQGALQETQYF.

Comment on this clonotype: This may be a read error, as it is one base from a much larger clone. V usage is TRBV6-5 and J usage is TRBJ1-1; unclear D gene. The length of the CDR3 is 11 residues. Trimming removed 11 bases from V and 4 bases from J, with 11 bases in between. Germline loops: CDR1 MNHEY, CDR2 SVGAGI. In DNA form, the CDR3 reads TGTGCCGGCGAGGTGGGCACTGAAGCTTTCTTT. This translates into CAGEVGTEAFF.

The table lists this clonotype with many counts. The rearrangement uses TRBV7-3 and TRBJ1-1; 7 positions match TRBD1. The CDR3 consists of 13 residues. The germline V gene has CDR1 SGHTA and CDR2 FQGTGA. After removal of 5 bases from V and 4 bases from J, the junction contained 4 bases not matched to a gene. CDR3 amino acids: CASSLDRFTEAFF. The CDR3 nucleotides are TGTGCCAGCAGCCTGGACAGGTTCACTGAAGCTTTCTTT.

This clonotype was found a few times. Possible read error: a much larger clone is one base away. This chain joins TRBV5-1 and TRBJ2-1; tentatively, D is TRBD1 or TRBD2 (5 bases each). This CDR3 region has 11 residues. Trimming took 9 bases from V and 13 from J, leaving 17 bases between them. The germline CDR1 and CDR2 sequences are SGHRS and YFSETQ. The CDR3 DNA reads TGCGCCACCAAGAGGGGAGAGACCCAGTTCTTC. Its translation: CATKRGETQFF.

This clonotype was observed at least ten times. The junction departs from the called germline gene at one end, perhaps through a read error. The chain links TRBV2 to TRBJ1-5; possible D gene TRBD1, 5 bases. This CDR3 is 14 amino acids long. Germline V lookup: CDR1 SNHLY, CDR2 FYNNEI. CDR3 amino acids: CASSEGWVGHPPHF. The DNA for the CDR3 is TGTGCCAGCAGTGAAGGTTGGGTCGGACACCCCCCGCATTTT.

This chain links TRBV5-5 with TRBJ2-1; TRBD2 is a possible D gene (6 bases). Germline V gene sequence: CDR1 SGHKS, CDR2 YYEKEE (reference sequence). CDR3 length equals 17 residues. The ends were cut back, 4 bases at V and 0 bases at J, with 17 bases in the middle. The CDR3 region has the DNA TGTGCCAGCAGCCTCCACTCGCTAGCGAGCTCCTACAATGAGCAGTTCTTC. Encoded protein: CASSLHSLASSYNEQFF.

DNA for the CDR3: TGTGCCAGCAGCTTACGGGGGGGGCCTACGGCCCTCCACTTT. This translates into CASSLRGGPTALHF. This chain connects TRBV7-2 to TRBJ1-6; possible D gene TRBD1, 6 bases. Trimming shortened V by 2 bases and J by 14 bases, and 16 bases separated the two germline ends. Germline CDR1 and CDR2: SGHTA and FQGNSA. This CDR3 has 14 amino acids. The full variable domain, its missing parts supplied by reference TRBV7-2 and TRBJ1-6, is GAGVSQSPSNKVTEKGKDVELRCDPISGHTALYWYRQSLGQGLEFLIYFQGNSAPDKSGLPSDRFSAERTGGSVSTLTIQRTQQEDSAVYLCASSLRGGPTALHFGNGTRLTVT.

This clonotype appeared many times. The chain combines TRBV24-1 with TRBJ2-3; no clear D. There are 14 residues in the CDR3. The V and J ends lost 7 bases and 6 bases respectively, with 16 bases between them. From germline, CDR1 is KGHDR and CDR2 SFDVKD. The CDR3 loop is CATRSSAGLDTQYF. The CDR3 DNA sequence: TGTGCCACCAGGTCCAGCGCCGGTTTGGATACGCAGTATTTT.

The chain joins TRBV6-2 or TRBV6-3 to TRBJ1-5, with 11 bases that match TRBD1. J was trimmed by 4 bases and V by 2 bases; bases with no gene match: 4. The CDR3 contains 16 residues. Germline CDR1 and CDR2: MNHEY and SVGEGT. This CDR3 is CASSYAGTGGNQPQHF. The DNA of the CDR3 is TGTGCCAGCAGTTACGCCGGGACAGGGGGTAATCAGCCCCAGCATTTT.

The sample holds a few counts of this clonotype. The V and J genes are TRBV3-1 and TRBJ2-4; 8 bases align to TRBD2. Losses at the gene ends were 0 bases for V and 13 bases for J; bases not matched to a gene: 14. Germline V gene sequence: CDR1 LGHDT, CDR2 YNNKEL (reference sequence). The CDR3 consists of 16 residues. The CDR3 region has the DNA TGTGCCAGCAGCCAAGATCCGGCGGGGGGCTCTACGAAGCAGTACTTC. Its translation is CASSQDPAGGSTKQYF.

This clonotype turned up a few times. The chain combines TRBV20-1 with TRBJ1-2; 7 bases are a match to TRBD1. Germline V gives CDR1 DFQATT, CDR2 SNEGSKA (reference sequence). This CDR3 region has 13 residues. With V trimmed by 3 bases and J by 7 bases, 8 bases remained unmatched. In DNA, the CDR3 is TGCAGTGCTAGCATGACAGGGATGGGTGGCTACACCTTC. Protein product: CSASMTGMGGYTF.

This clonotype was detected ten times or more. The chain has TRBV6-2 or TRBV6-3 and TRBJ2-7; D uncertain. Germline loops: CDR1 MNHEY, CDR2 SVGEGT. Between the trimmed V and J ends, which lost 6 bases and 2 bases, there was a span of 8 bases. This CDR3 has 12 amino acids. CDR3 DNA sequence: TGTGCCAGCAGAAAAAGTCCCTACGAGCAGTACTTC. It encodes CASRKSPYEQYF.